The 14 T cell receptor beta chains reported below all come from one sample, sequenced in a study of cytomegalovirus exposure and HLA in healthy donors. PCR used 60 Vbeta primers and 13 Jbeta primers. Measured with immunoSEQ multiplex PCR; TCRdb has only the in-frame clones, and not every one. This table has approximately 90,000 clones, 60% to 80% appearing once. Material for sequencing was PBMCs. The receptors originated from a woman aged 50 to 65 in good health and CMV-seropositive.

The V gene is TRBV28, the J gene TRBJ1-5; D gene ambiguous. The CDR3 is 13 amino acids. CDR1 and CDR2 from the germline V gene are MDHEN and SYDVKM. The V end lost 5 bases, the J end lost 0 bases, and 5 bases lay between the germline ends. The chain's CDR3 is CASSQLSNQPQHF. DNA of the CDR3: TGTGCCAGCAGTCAACTTAGCAATCAGCCCCAGCATTTT.

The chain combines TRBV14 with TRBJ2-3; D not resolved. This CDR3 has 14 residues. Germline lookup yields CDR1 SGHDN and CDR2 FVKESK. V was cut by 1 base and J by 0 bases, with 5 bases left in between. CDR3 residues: CASSQVVSTDTQYF. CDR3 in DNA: TGTGCCAGCAGCCAAGTAGTCAGCACAGATACGCAGTATTTT.

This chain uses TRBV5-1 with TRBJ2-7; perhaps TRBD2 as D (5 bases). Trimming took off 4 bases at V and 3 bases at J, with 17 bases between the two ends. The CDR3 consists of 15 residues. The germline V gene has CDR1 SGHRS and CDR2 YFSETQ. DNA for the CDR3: TGCGCCAGCAGCCCGGAGGCTAGGCCGGACTACGAGCAGTACTTC. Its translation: CASSPEARPDYEQYF.

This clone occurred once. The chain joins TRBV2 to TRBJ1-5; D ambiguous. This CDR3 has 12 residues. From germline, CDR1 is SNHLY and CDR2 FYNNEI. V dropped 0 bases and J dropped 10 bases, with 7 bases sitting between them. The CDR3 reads CASSEAGRPQHF. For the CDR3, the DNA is TGTGCCAGCAGTGAAGCGGGCAGACCCCAGCATTTT.

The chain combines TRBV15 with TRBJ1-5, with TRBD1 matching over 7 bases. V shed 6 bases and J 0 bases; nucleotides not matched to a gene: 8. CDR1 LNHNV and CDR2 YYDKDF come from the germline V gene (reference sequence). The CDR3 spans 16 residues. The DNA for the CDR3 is TGTGCCACCAGACCGGAGGGGGCAAGTAGCAATCAGCCCCAGCATTTT. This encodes CATRPEGASSNQPQHF. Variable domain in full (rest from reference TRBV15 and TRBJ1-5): DAMVIQNPRYQVTQFGKPVTLSCSQTLNHNVMYWYQQKSSQAPKLLFHYYDKDFNNEADTPDNFQSRRPNTSFCFLDIRSPGLGDTAMYLCATRPEGASSNQPQHFGDGTRLSIL.

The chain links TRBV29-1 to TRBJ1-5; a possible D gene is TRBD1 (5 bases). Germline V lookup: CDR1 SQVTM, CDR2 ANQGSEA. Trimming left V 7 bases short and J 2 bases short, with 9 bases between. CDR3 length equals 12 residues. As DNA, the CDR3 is TGCAGCGCAGGGAACGGCAATCAGCCCCAGCATTTT. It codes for CSAGNGNQPQHF.

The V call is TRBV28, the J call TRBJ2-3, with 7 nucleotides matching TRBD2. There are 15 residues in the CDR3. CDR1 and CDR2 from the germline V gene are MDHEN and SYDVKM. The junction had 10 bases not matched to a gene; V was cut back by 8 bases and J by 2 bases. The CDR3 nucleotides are TGTGCCAGCGGCGGCGGGAGCGCACACACAGATACGCAGTATTTT. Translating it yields CASGGGSAHTDTQYF.

CDR3 sequence reads: CASSTHLGTSDYSYEQYF. The CDR3 nucleotides are TGTGCCAGCAGCACCCATCTCGGGACTAGCGATTACTCCTACGAGCAGTACTTC. The chain recombines TRBV5-6 with TRBJ2-7; 10 bases agree with TRBD2. V dropped 4 bases and J dropped 0; count of bases not matched to a gene: 13. The CDR3 runs 18 residues. Germline loops: CDR1 SGHDT, CDR2 YYEEEE.

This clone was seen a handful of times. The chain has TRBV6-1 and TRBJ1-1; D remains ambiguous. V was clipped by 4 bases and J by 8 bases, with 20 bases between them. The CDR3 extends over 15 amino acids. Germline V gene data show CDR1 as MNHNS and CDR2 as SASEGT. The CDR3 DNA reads TGTGCCAGCAGTGGCCTCGTGAAGTGGGCAGAGGAAGCTTTCTTT. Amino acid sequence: CASSGLVKWAEEAFF.

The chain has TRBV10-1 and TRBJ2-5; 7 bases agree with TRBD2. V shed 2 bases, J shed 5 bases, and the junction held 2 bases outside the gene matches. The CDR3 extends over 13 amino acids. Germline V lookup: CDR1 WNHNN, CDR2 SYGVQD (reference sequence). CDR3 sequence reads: CASSEGAGETQYF. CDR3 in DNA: TGCGCCAGCAGTGAGGGAGCGGGGGAGACCCAGTACTTC.

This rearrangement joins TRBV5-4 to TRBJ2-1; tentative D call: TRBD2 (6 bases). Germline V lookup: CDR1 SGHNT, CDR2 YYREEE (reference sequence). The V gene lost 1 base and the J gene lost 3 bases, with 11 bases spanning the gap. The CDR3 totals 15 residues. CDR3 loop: CASSLWSSGYNEQFF. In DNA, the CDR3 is TGTGCCAGCAGCTTGTGGAGTAGCGGCTACAATGAGCAGTTCTTC.

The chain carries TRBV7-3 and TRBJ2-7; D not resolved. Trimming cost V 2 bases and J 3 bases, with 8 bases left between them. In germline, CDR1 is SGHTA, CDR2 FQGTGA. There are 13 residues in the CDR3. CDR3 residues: CASSLGRNYEQYF. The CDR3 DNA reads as TGTGCCAGCAGCTTAGGGCGTAACTACGAGCAGTACTTC.

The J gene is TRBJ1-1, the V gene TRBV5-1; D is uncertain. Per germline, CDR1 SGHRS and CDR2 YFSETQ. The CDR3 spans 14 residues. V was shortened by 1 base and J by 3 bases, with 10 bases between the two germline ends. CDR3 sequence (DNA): TGCGCCAGCAGCTTGTCGGTTCTTGACACTGAAGCTTTCTTT. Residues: CASSLSVLDTEAFF.

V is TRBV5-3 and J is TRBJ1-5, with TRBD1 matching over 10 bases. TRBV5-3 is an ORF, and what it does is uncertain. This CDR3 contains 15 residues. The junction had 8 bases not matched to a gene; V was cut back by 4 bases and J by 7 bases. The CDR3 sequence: CARSPTRQGAQPQHF. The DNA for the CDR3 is TGTGCCAGAAGCCCAACGAGACAGGGGGCACAGCCCCAGCATTTT.